Listed below are T cell receptor beta chains from one sample, sequenced in a study of post-analysis software for immune sequencing data. TCRdb re-derived calls from the PCR reads in MiXCR, one entry per CDR3 protein. The sample yields approximately 730,000 distinct CDR3 sequences, just under 30% seen once. The sequencing input was blood. The receptors derive from a girl aged 10 to 17 with multiple sclerosis. Each CDR3 is given with its conserved first and last residue. Fields, in order: J gene, CDR3 length, V gene, CDR3 protein.

TRBJ2-2	16	TRBV18	CASSSRSPGGTGELFF
TRBJ1-2	16	TRBV15	CATSVRRGLLFYGYTF
TRBJ2-7	13	TRBV5-1	CASRDGRAYEQYF
TRBJ2-1	11	TRBV29-1	CSVAGVGEQFF
TRBJ1-4	12	TRBV29-1	CSVGVANEKLFF
TRBJ2-1	19	TRBV15	CATSRDEETSGSSYNEQFF
TRBJ1-5	16	TRBV2	CASSEEGTGVNQPQHF
TRBJ1-4	18	TRBV13	CASSPRSSQERTNEKLFF
TRBJ2-1	16	TRBV4-3	CASSQESHPTRSEQFF
TRBJ2-4	14	TRBV6-2/TRBV6-3	CASSSPSGQNIQYF
TRBJ2-2	12	TRBV6-1	CASSVTAGELFF
TRBJ2-7	18	TRBV5-5	CASSLGVTLANSVYEQYF
TRBJ2-1	17	TRBV11-2	CASSLAPGLVTYNEQFF
TRBJ2-1	14	TRBV10-3	CAVSGLAGEDEQFF
TRBJ2-1	13	TRBV5-6	CARPQGGENEQFF
TRBJ1-1	12	TRBV5-5	CASSLASTEAFF
TRBJ2-7	14	TRBV20-1	CSASPGQASYEQYF
TRBJ2-3	17	TRBV28	CASSLIGRAARTDTQYF
TRBJ1-5	13	TRBV7-7	CASSPDPGQPQHF
TRBJ2-7	15	TRBV7-8	CASSLSAGFSYEQYF
TRBJ2-3	15	TRBV10-3	CAISESTGNTDTQYF
TRBJ1-5	16	TRBV2	CASSESGRGGRQPQHF
TRBJ2-1	14	TRBV5-1	CASRGSGSYNEQFF
-	16	TRBV5-1	CASSLGFGTRLETQYF
TRBJ1-4	14	TRBV10-3	CAISVGATNEKLFF
TRBJ2-7	15	TRBV15	CATSRDRLSSYERYF
TRBJ2-3	17	TRBV5-5	CASSLEWSGGAVDTQYF
TRBJ2-7	15	TRBV12-3/TRBV12-4	CASSLVAARTYEQYF
TRBJ1-5	13	TRBV12-3/TRBV12-4	CASRRQVPLPQHF
TRBJ2-1	17	TRBV5-1	CASSLVLGRPGRDEQFF
TRBJ2-4	13	TRBV7-2	CASSAKREIIQYF
TRBJ1-1	14	TRBV20-1	CTAAWAPGRTEAFF
TRBJ2-7	13	TRBV15	CATSRDGVDEQYF
TRBJ1-1	15	TRBV20-1	CSARGVGQGAPEAFF
TRBJ2-4	17	TRBV6-5	CASSSREIGLAKNIQYF
TRBJ2-5	14	TRBV20-1	CSAPGQFSTDEQYF
TRBJ2-7	14	TRBV20-1	CSARAQGAPHEQYF
TRBJ2-7	13	TRBV7-2	CASSLVSPPEQYF
TRBJ1-2	15	TRBV6-6	CASSFTTGQVDGYTF
TRBJ2-2	16	TRBV5-6	CASSFGGATWTGELFF
TRBJ1-6	12	TRBV20-1	CSATNYNSPLHF
TRBJ2-3	11	TRBV20-1	CSARDLNTQYF
TRBJ2-7	15	TRBV20-1	CSALTRTGSPYEQYF
TRBJ1-2	13	TRBV20-1	CSRPGQGVHGYTF
TRBJ1-5	16	TRBV20-1	CSARDLARMGNQPQHF
TRBJ2-3	13	TRBV2	CASQRQSTDTQYF
TRBJ2-4	13	TRBV19	CASSWRTGDIQYF
TRBJ2-3	15	TRBV24-1	CATSDRRQGPDTQYF
TRBJ2-7	15	TRBV7-9	CASSSTSGRGYEQYF
TRBJ2-2	16	TRBV28	CASRPTRGANTGELFF
TRBJ2-3	14	TRBV20-1	CSAWTSPSTDTQYF
TRBJ2-4	13	TRBV7-2	CASSLDGGSLQYF
TRBJ2-7	15	TRBV5-1	CASSSGTTITYEQYF
TRBJ1-2	13	TRBV2	CASSASGGRGYTF
TRBJ2-7	13	TRBV29-1	CSATGIGTYEQYF
TRBJ1-5	15	TRBV20-1	CSATDPSGSNQPQHF
TRBJ2-4	13	TRBV29-1	CSVDTVAGNIQYF
TRBJ2-1	15	TRBV5-1	CASSLAQGETGKTFF
TRBJ2-1	15	TRBV4-3	CASSPGRLLNNEQFF